Listed here are 15 T cell receptor beta chains from one sample, sequenced in a study of T cell responses to AZD1222 COVID-19 vaccine (dated by TCRdb to the early 2020s). Per the publication, the time point label means: baseline before first vaccination. Libraries were built with the immunoSEQ multiplex PCR assay. TCRdb's version of the immuneACCESS table is confined to in-frame rearrangements and falls short of the full clone set. An unresolved V gene accounts for under half of the shortfall where checked; the remainder is of unknown origin. This sample lists approximately 85,000 clones; just over 85% were detected once. The ten largest clones take up about 6% of the sample. The material sequenced was peripheral blood, taken on day 0 of AZD1222 vaccination. All receptors derive from an adult in good health.

This sequence joins TRBV7-2 and TRBJ2-2, with TRBD1 matching over 8 bases. Trimming removed 1 base from V and 3 bases from J; junction bases left unmatched: 4. This CDR3 is 16 amino acids long. The germline CDR1 and CDR2 sequences are SGHTA and FQGNSA. The CDR3, as DNA: TGTGCCAGCAGCTTAGAGCCAGGGGGCTACACCGGGGAGCTGTTTTTT. This codes for CASSLEPGGYTGELFF.

This clone has more than one count but fewer than ten. J is TRBJ2-7 and V is TRBV11-2, with TRBD1 as a possible D gene (6 bases). With 4 bases removed from V and 1 base from J, the gap between germline ends came to 17 bases. The germline V gene encodes CDR1 SGHAT and CDR2 FQNNGV. This CDR3 is 16 amino acids long. CDR3 region: CASSSTQGRGSYEQYF. In DNA form, the CDR3 reads TGTGCCAGCAGCTCGACGCAGGGTAGGGGGTCCTACGAGCAGTACTTC.

The chain is built from TRBV6-1 and TRBJ2-1; D gene unclear. With 1 base removed from V and 4 bases from J, the gap between germline ends came to 8 bases. The CDR3 sequence is 14 residues long. The germline V gene has CDR1 MNHNS and CDR2 SASEGT. CDR3 in DNA: TGTGCCAGCAGTGAAGTCCGGAGATACAATGAGCAGTTCTTC. Its translation is CASSEVRRYNEQFF.

This chain connects TRBV11-2 to TRBJ2-3, with D possibly being TRBD1 (5 bases). V lost 5 bases, J lost 0 bases, and 12 bases lay in between. Germline V gives CDR1 SGHAT, CDR2 FQNNGV. This CDR3 has 15 residues. CDR3 bases: TGTGCCAGCAGCATTACAGGATCTAGCACAGATACGCAGTATTTT. This translates into CASSITGSSTDTQYF.

J is TRBJ2-4 and V is TRBV19, with 7 bases identical to TRBD2. CDR3 length: 16 amino acids. J lost 0 bases, V lost 7 bases, and 9 bases had no gene match. Germline CDR1 and CDR2: LNHDA and SQIVND (reference sequence). The CDR3 spells CASTGTGLPAKNIQYF. DNA of the CDR3: TGTGCCAGTACCGGGACGGGACTACCAGCCAAAAACATTCAGTACTTC.

This rearrangement joins TRBV6-5 to TRBJ2-6; D tentatively reads TRBD1 or TRBD2 (5 bases each). Trimming removed 2 bases at V and 2 bases at J, with 10 bases between. Germline V CDR1 and CDR2: MNHEY, SVGAGI. This CDR3 spans 16 amino acids. The CDR3 DNA follows: TGTGCCAGCAGTTACGTCCAGGGAGCTGGGGCCAACGTCCTGACTTTC. Translating gives CASSYVQGAGANVLTF.

This chain links TRBV19 with TRBJ2-1; the D is unclear. Germline V lookup: CDR1 LNHDA, CDR2 SQIVND (reference sequence). V lost 3 bases to trimming and J lost 4 bases, with 10 bases between them. The CDR3 loop spans 14 amino acids. The CDR3 DNA sequence: TGTGCCAGTAGTATTGGTCCGGATTACAATGAGCAGTTCTTC. Amino acid sequence: CASSIGPDYNEQFF. Variable domain in full (rest from reference TRBV19 and TRBJ2-1): DGGITQSPKYLFRKEGQNVTLSCEQNLNHDAMYWYRQDPGQGLRLIYYSQIVNDFQKGDIAEGYSVSREKKESFPLTVTSAQKNPTAFYLCASSIGPDYNEQFFGPGTRLTVL.

The V call is TRBV4-3, the J call TRBJ2-1; perhaps TRBD1 as D (6 bases). The CDR3 is 15 amino acids. CDR1 LGHNA and CDR2 YSLEER come from the germline V gene. Trimming pared 4 bases from V and 4 bases from J, leaving 14 bases between. CDR3 sequence: CASSLDRLKYNEQFF. CDR3 bases: TGCGCCAGCAGCCTGGACAGACTTAAGTACAATGAGCAGTTCTTC.

The V gene is TRBV13, the J gene TRBJ1-6, with 9 bases aligning to TRBD1. The V gene's germline CDR1 is PRHDT and CDR2 FYEKMQ (reference sequence). The junction had 8 bases not matched to a gene; V was cut back by 4 bases and J by 7 bases. The length of the CDR3 is 16 residues. The CDR3 nucleotides are TGTGCCAGCAGCTCCCCTTACAGGGGGCAGAATTCACCCCTCCACTTT. Its protein product is CASSSPYRGQNSPLHF. The full variable domain, rest sourced from reference TRBV13 and TRBJ1-6, is AAGVIQSPRHLIKEKRETATLKCYPIPRHDTVYWYQQGPGQDPQFLISFYEKMQSDKGSIPDRFSAQQFSDYHSELNMSSLELGDSALYFCASSSPYRGQNSPLHFGNGTRLTVT.

This chain connects TRBV7-8 to TRBJ2-7, with TRBD1 matching 9 bases. V dropped 5 bases and J dropped 6; count of bases not matched to a gene: 5. This CDR3 contains 13 residues. Germline V gene lookup returns CDR1 SGHVS and CDR2 FQNEAQ. In DNA form, the CDR3 reads TGTGCCAGCAGCCCCTGGACAGGGGCCGAGCAGTACTTC. Amino acids: CASSPWTGAEQYF.

This sequence joins TRBV29-1 and TRBJ2-1; TRBD1 or TRBD2 may be the D gene (8 bases each). Germline CDR1 is SQVTM and CDR2 is ANQGSEA. This CDR3 has 16 residues. V was trimmed by 6 bases and J by 5 bases, leaving 23 bases between them. The CDR3 region has the DNA TGCAGCGTGGACAGGGAAGGAGCGGGAGTACACAATGAGCAGTTCTTC. Translated, it gives CSVDREGAGVHNEQFF.

The rearrangement joins TRBV12-3 or TRBV12-4 to TRBJ1-2; no clear D gene. Trimming took 3 bases from V and 8 from J, leaving 13 bases between them. This CDR3 is 13 amino acids long. CDR3 region: CASSFGPLGGYTF. DNA of the CDR3: TGTGCCAGCAGTTTTGGGCCCTTGGGAGGCTACACCTTC.

The gene calls are TRBV11-3 and TRBJ2-4; D unclear. This CDR3 spans 14 amino acids. Trimming cost V 5 bases and J 0 bases, with 8 bases left between them. CDR1 and CDR2 from the germline V gene are SGHNT and YENEEA. The CDR3 DNA sequence: TGTGCCAGCAGCGCCCGGTTAGCCAAAAACATTCAGTACTTC. This translates into CASSARLAKNIQYF. Drawing the rest from reference TRBV11-3 and TRBJ2-4, the complete variable domain is EAGVVQSPRYKIIEKKQPVAFWCNPISGHNTLYWYLQNLGQGPELLIRYENEEAVDDSQLPKDRFSAERLKGVDSTLKIQPAELGDSAVYLCASSARLAKNIQYFGAGTRLSVL.

The CDR3 sequence: CASSQGLNSGNTIYF. The CDR3, as DNA: TGCGCCAGCAGCCAAGGACTAAACTCTGGAAACACCATATATTTT. The rearrangement uses TRBV4-1 and TRBJ1-3, with unresolved D. Germline V gene data show CDR1 as MGHRA and CDR2 as YSYEKL. This CDR3 has 15 residues. Trimming removed 1 base from V and 0 bases from J, with 7 bases in between.

The J gene is TRBJ1-2, the V gene TRBV11-2; 8 bases map to TRBD1. Germline V lookup: CDR1 SGHAT, CDR2 FQNNGV. V gave up 2 bases and J gave up 5 bases; unmatched junction bases: 1. This CDR3 is built from 13 residues. In DNA, the CDR3 is TGTGCCAGCAGCTTACGACAGGGGTATGGCTACACCTTC. This encodes CASSLRQGYGYTF.